The entry below describes one TCR beta chain. This receptor's antigen is unknown. Per-base qualities were not stored, and no clone one base away is much larger. V ends up 2 bases short and J 4 bases short, with an unmatched junction base count of 5. The germline V gene gives CDR1 as SGHTA and CDR2 as FQGNSA. The CDR3 sequence holds 15 residues, the cysteine and phenylalanine included. Just the 45-base CDR3 DNA is kept, in frame starting at base 1. TCRbeta CDR3 regions were amplified from genomic DNA by means of the immunoSEQ Assay, a bias-controlled multiplex PCR. In the source study's methods: The number of nucleated cells in each sample was estimated by amplification of reference gene primers within the assay. Sequence reads were collapsed and filtered to measure the absolute abundance of every unique TCRbeta CDR3 rearrangement. For each sample, productive Simpson clonality was calculated as the square root of Simpson's diversity index across productive rearrangements. TCRdb stores this immuneACCESS table with in-frame sequences only. Part of the clones is absent; in the studies checked, under half of the shortfall reflects unresolved V genes, and no reason is known for the rest. V, J and clone size are those of that table, while D and trimming were read from the DNA. The table for this sample lists 150,000 or so clones; more than 75% of them were counted only once. Around 5.4% of the sample rests with the top ten.

The data were obtained in a study of blood T cell repertoires in COVID-19 (dated by TCRdb to 2020 to 2021). Regarding the research as a whole: The collaborator samples originated in the United States, Italy and Spain and spanned the acute and convalescent phases of COVID-19. The material from the prospective study consisted of cDNA or gDNA derived from T cells, B-cell-depleted T cells, or PBMCs. Deeply sampled blood TCRbeta repertoires from subjects exposed to, actively infected with, or recovered from COVID-19 were included in the dataset. The repertoires were released in a freely available public database meant as a resource for research on the immune response to SARS-CoV-2. The samples were drawn from the first 160 participants of the ongoing ImmuneRACE study and from over 950 subjects provided by 6 global collaborators. Nearly every sample came with metadata listing a de-identified subject ID, COVID-19 status, age in years and sex. Where available, HLA class I and class II types were taken from metadata supplied by the sample provider and were not determined by assay-based typing.

At one collaborating source in Seattle, patients were enrolled during active infection and were followed longitudinally through the course of disease. Whole blood was collected in K2EDTA tubes by collaborating institutions according to the institutions' own protocols. Collaborator samples were shipped for TCRbeta analysis as frozen whole blood, isolated PBMCs, or DNA extracted from either sample type. Overall study results and their limits: The amount of clinical and demographic metadata varied by source and participant and was provided uncurated.

Sequencing was done on a sample of peripheral blood. Recombination connected TRBV7-2 to TRBJ2-1, and TRBD1 matches 7 of the central bases. The sequence derives from a woman between 45 and 60 years old with COVID-19, enrolled during active disease. At the DNA level, the sequence is TGTGCCAGCAGCTTAATGGGACAGTCATACAATGAGCAGTTCTTC. This is translated as CASSLMGQSYNEQFF.